Listed below are T cell receptor beta chains from one sample, sequenced in a study of spatial heterogeneity in lung cancer. MiXCR, run by TCRdb on the 5' RACE reads, gives a single entry per CDR3 protein. Of tens of thousands of distinct CDR3 sequences detected, roughly an eighth appear once; the ten largest clones hold around 56%. This specimen was PBMCs, taken at surgery. The origin of the receptors is a male donor with early-stage non-small cell lung cancer. Both conserved end residues are part of each CDR3. Fields, in order: D gene, V gene, J gene, clone size, CDR3 protein, CDR3 DNA. D genes are given only for firm matches. A row's size may be missing; if present it is once, few, many or a size class.

D: NA; V: TRBV4-1; J: TRBJ1-2; size: many; CDR3: CASSQEMGLGYTF; DNA: TGCGCCAGCAGCCAAGAAATGGGGCTCGGCTACACCTTC
D: NA; V: TRBV30; J: TRBJ2-5; size: NA; CDR3: CAWSAPGQETQYF; DNA: TGTGCCTGGAGTGCCCCCGGACAAGAGACCCAGTACTTC
D: NA; V: TRBV6-5; J: TRBJ1-1; size: NA; CDR3: CASSYSSFRPEAFF; DNA: TGTGCCAGCAGTTACTCGTCTTTTAGGCCTGAAGCTTTCTTT
D: TRBD2; V: TRBV4-1; J: TRBJ2-7; size: few; CDR3: CASSRTSVSYEQYF; DNA: TGCGCCAGCTCCCGGACTAGCGTTTCCTACGAGCAGTACTTC
D: NA; V: TRBV6-5; J: TRBJ1-1; size: few; CDR3: CASSPGPGRMNTEAFF; DNA: TGTGCCAGCAGTCCTGGTCCGGGCCGGATGAACACTGAAGCTTTCTTT
D: NA; V: TRBV30; J: TRBJ2-7; size: NA; CDR3: CASLAGLSYEQYF; DNA: TGTGCCTCCCTGGCAGGCCTATCCTACGAGCAGTACTTC
D: TRBD2; V: TRBV2; J: TRBJ2-5; size: NA; CDR3: CASSSGRGETQYF; DNA: TGTGCCAGCTCTAGCGGGAGAGGTGAGACCCAGTACTTC
D: NA; V: TRBV4-3; J: TRBJ2-7; size: NA; CDR3: CASSQDPPLSRGYYEQYF; DNA: TGCGCCAGCAGCCAAGATCCCCCGCTCTCGCGGGGATACTACGAGCAGTACTTC
D: NA; V: TRBV11-2; J: TRBJ1-4; size: few; CDR3: CASSRSGPTNEKLFF; DNA: TGTGCCAGCAGCCGCTCAGGGCCAACTAATGAAAAACTGTTTTTT
D: NA; V: TRBV13; J: TRBJ1-3; size: NA; CDR3: CASSLFAGNTIYF; DNA: TGTGCCAGCAGCCTTTTTGCCGGAAACACCATATATTTT
D: TRBD2; V: TRBV6-5; J: TRBJ2-3; size: NA; CDR3: CASSLGLSSPDTQYF; DNA: TGTGCCAGCAGCTTGGGACTATCCTCGCCAGATACGCAGTATTTT
D: NA; V: TRBV27; J: TRBJ1-6; size: NA; CDR3: CASNKGKAYNSPLHF; DNA: TGTGCCAGCAATAAGGGGAAGGCCTATAATTCACCCCTCCACTTT
D: NA; V: TRBV14; J: TRBJ2-2; size: NA; CDR3: CASSGTGPSTGELFF; DNA: TGTGCCAGCAGCGGAACCGGGCCTTCAACCGGGGAGCTGTTTTTT
D: NA; V: TRBV6-4; J: TRBJ2-1; size: NA; CDR3: CASSDSSDEQFF; DNA: TGTGCCAGCAGTGACTCCTCCGATGAGCAGTTCTTC